The 29 T cell receptor beta chains listed next were all sequenced from one sample in a study of shared clonotypes between healthy human individuals. Repertoires were generated with immunoSEQ multiplex PCR, while TCRdb's copy carries only in-frame clones and drops some. The sample shows some 530,000 clones, approximately 81% of them seen only once. Sample: PBMCs. The receptors come from a woman aged 40-49 years in good health. Some clones in this sample may be carry-over from other donors' samples.

The chain is built from TRBV28 and TRBJ1-1; no firm D call. Trimming removed 8 bases from V and 0 bases from J, with 7 bases in between. The CDR3 runs 12 residues. Germline lookup yields CDR1 MDHEN and CDR2 SYDVKM. Written as DNA, the CDR3 is TGTGCCAGCCTCGCAATGAACACTGAAGCTTTCTTT. It encodes CASLAMNTEAFF.

Of note for this clone: Within the sample, other DNA sequences also encode this same CDR3. This chain connects TRBV5-1 to TRBJ2-1, with 9 nucleotides matching TRBD2. Germline CDR1 and CDR2: SGHRS and YFSETQ. This CDR3 has 14 amino acids. With 4 bases clipped from V and 1 base from J, the junction kept 0 bases outside the gene matches. CDR3 sequence: CASSLAGSYNEQFF. Here the CDR3 DNA reads TGCGCCAGCAGCCTAGCGGGGTCCTACAATGAGCAGTTCTTC.

V is TRBV28 and J is TRBJ1-1; D is ambiguous. This CDR3 comprises 12 residues. CDR1 and CDR2 from the germline V gene are MDHEN and SYDVKM. With 7 bases removed from V and 3 bases from J, the gap between germline ends came to 9 bases. CDR3 in DNA: TGTGCCAGCACGGTTGGTTACACTGAAGCTTTCTTT. Residues: CASTVGYTEAFF.

The count of this clone is one. A far larger clone lies a single base away; this is likely a read error. This same CDR3 is encoded by further DNA sequences in the sample. The chain joins TRBV5-6 to TRBJ2-7; 11 bases agree with TRBD1. The CDR3 length is 18 residues. CDR1 and CDR2 (germline): SGHDT, YYEEEE. The ends lost 4 bases at V and 0 bases at J; junction bases unmatched: 12. For the CDR3, the DNA is TGTGCCAGCAGCCTAGGCGGTAGGGACAGGGGGGCCTCCTACGAGCAGTACTTC. This codes for CASSLGGRDRGASYEQYF.

The gene calls are TRBV18 and TRBJ2-7; D gene uncertain. Trimming removed 5 bases at V and 4 bases at J, with 9 bases between. The CDR3 contains 12 residues. Germline V gene data show CDR1 as KGHSH and CDR2 as LQKENI. The CDR3 is CASSTVGYEQYF. CDR3 DNA sequence: TGTGCCAGCTCAACAGTGGGGTACGAGCAGTACTTC. Filled out from reference TRBV18 and TRBJ2-7, the complete variable domain reads NAGVMQNPRHLVRRRGQEARLRCSPMKGHSHVYWYRQLPEEGLKFMVYLQKENIIDESGMPKERFSAEFPKEGPSILRIQQVVRGDSAAYFCASSTVGYEQYFGPGTRLTVT.

This clone has a single count. Given a far larger clone just one base away, this is likely a sequencing read error. The chain recombines TRBV5-6 with TRBJ2-7; D is uncertain. Germline CDR1 reads SGHDT; CDR2 reads YYEEEE. The CDR3 runs to 13 residues. As DNA, the CDR3 is TGTGCCAGCGGCTTGCAGTTCGTCCACGAGCAGTACTTC. It codes for CASGLQFVHEQYF.

The chain uses TRBV4-3 and TRBJ2-3; 8 bases map to TRBD2. This CDR3 contains 17 residues. Trimming cost V 0 bases and J 6 bases; bases outside gene matches: 11. The germline V gene encodes CDR1 LGHNA and CDR2 YSLEER. Here the CDR3 DNA reads TGCGCCAGCAGCCAAGATCCATCGACTAGCGATCCGGATACGCAGTATTTT. It encodes CASSQDPSTSDPDTQYF.

The gene calls are TRBV18 and TRBJ2-5; TRBD1 is a possible D gene (6 bases). The J call could be wrong; TRBJ2-7 is a better fit for the DNA end. The CDR3 consists of 13 residues. The germline V gene encodes CDR1 KGHSH and CDR2 LQKENI. In DNA form, the CDR3 reads TGTGCCAGCTCACCTCGACAGGATAACGAGCAGTACTTC. Translating it yields CASSPRQDNEQYF.

This clone was detected many times. V usage is TRBV4-2 and J usage is TRBJ2-3; the match to TRBD2 covers 7 bases. The CDR3 loop spans 16 amino acids. After removal of 3 bases from V and 0 bases from J, the junction contained 6 bases not matched to a gene. CDR1 and CDR2 (germline): LGHNA, YNFKEQ. The CDR3 region is CASSQGTTTSTDTQYF. CDR3 sequence (DNA): TGTGCCAGCAGCCAGGGGACTACCACTAGCACAGATACGCAGTATTTT.

The rearrangement joins TRBV27 to TRBJ2-2, with 9 bases identical to TRBD1. The CDR3 totals 16 residues. Trimming took 6 bases from V and 3 from J; bases not matched to a gene: 8. Germline lookup yields CDR1 MNHEY and CDR2 SMNVEV (reference sequence). The CDR3 reads CASRSTRTGDTGELFF. CDR3 nucleotide sequence: TGTGCCAGCAGGTCAACTAGGACAGGGGACACCGGGGAGCTGTTTTTT.

On this clone: It differs at one base from a far larger clone, so likely a read error. This specimen includes other DNA sequences encoding the same CDR3. This rearrangement joins TRBV7-2 to TRBJ1-2; D is unresolved. V was cut by 3 bases and J by 0 bases, with 14 bases left in between. The CDR3 covers 16 residues. The germline CDR1 and CDR2 sequences are SGHTA and FQGNSA. CDR3 DNA: TGTGCCAGCAGCTTGGTCGCGGGCAGCTCTAACTATGGCTACACCTTC. Residues: CASSLVAGSSNYGYTF. The variable domain in full, with the rest retrieved from reference TRBV7-2 and TRBJ1-2, is GAGVSQSPSNKVTEKGKDVELRCDPISGHTALYWYRQSLGQGLEFLIYFQGNSAPDKSGLPSDRFSAERTGGSVSTLTIQRTQQEDSAVYLCASSLVAGSSNYGYTFGSGTRLTVV.

The chain is built from TRBV7-9 and TRBJ2-6; D unresolved. CDR1 SEHNR and CDR2 FQNEAQ come from the germline V gene (reference sequence). Trimming stripped 5 bases from V and 4 bases from J, with 9 bases between. This CDR3 comprises 14 residues. Here the CDR3 DNA reads TGTGCCAGCAGCCTCAGCCTGGGGGCCAACGTCCTGACTTTC. Protein product: CASSLSLGANVLTF.

The chain employs TRBV19 and TRBJ2-7, with a possible D match to TRBD2 (6 bases). Between the trimmed V and J ends, which lost 6 bases and 3 bases, there was a span of 15 bases. The CDR3 extends over 14 amino acids. CDR1 and CDR2 (germline): LNHDA, SQIVND (reference sequence). CDR3 sequence (DNA): TGTGCCAGTAGACAGAGTGGAGGGGACTACGAGCAGTACTTC. Translating it yields CASRQSGGDYEQYF. The complete variable domain, with remaining parts taken from reference TRBV19 and TRBJ2-7, reads DGGITQSPKYLFRKEGQNVTLSCEQNLNHDAMYWYRQDPGQGLRLIYYSQIVNDFQKGDIAEGYSVSREKKESFPLTVTSAQKNPTAFYLCASRQSGGDYEQYFGPGTRLTVT.

A remark on this clone: This sequence is one base from a far larger clone and is likely a read error. The gene calls are TRBV2 and TRBJ2-5, with a tentative D call TRBD1 (6 bases). Germline loops: CDR1 SNHLY, CDR2 FYNNEI. The CDR3 totals 12 residues. CDR3 loop: CARSGTGETQYF. In nucleotides, the CDR3 is TGTGCCCGCAGCGGAACAGGGGAGACCCAGTACTTC.

The rearrangement joins TRBV7-2 to TRBJ2-7; 9 positions match TRBD2. Germline V lookup: CDR1 SGHTA, CDR2 FQGNSA. The CDR3 contains 16 residues. V was clipped by 3 bases and J by 1 base; unmatched bases: 7. In nucleotides, the CDR3 is TGTGCCAGCAGCTTCCTAGGCGGGAGGGGGTCCTACGAGCAGTACTTC. Amino acid sequence: CASSFLGGRGSYEQYF.

Points on this clone: Just one base apart from a much larger clone, this may be a read error. This CDR3 is also generated by other DNA sequences in the sample. This CDR3 reads CASSSPLGSAMHTDTQYF. CDR3 nucleotide sequence: TGTGCCAGCAGTTCCCCCCTCGGGTCCGCGATGCACACAGACACGCAGTATTTT. This chain connects TRBV28 to TRBJ2-3; D is undetermined. There are 18 residues in the CDR3. Germline V gene sequence: CDR1 MDHEN, CDR2 SYDVKM.

For this clone: This CDR3 is also generated by other DNA sequences in the sample. J is TRBJ1-3 and V is TRBV7-3, with TRBD1 matching over 8 bases. The length of the CDR3 is 16 residues. V was clipped by 2 bases and J by 0 bases; unmatched bases: 3. Germline assignment: CDR1 SGHTA and CDR2 FQGTGA. CDR3 in amino acids: CASSLAGGNSGNTIYF. The CDR3 DNA reads as TGTGCCAGCAGCTTAGCAGGGGGCAACTCTGGAAACACCATATATTTT.

Notes on this clone: This likely came from a read error, as a far larger clone is one base away. The sample holds other DNA sequences that translate to the same CDR3. The chain recombines TRBV27 with TRBJ1-2, with D tentatively TRBD1 (5 bases). Trimming cost V 4 bases and J 7 bases, with 13 bases left between them. The CDR3 contains 13 residues. The germline V gene encodes CDR1 MNHEY and CDR2 SMNVEV (reference sequence). The CDR3 is CASSSYRGLGYTF. The CDR3 nucleotides are TGTGCCAGCAGTTCTTATAGGGGACTTGGCTACACCTTC.

The V and J genes are TRBV27 and TRBJ1-6; D call uncertain. CDR1 is MNHEY, CDR2 SMNVEV, per germline (reference sequence). V lost 3 bases and J lost 4, with 7 bases in between. The CDR3 contains 14 residues. CDR3 protein: CASSFRGYNSPLHF. The CDR3 bases are TGTGCCAGCAGTTTCAGAGGGTATAATTCACCCCTCCACTTT.

The rearrangement joins TRBV5-4 to TRBJ2-1, with D tentatively TRBD1 (6 bases). CDR3 length: 16 residues. Deletions cut 2 bases from V and 7 bases from J, with 19 bases between. CDR1 is SGHNT, CDR2 YYREEE, per germline (reference sequence). Here the CDR3 reads CASSLGGWGRGNEQFF. CDR3 DNA sequence: TGTGCCAGCAGCTTAGGCGGCTGGGGGCGTGGAAATGAGCAGTTCTTC.

V and J are TRBV5-1 and TRBJ2-7; D may correspond to TRBD1 or TRBD2 (5 bases each). This CDR3 has 14 residues. CDR1 is SGHRS and CDR2 is YFSETQ in the germline V gene. The V end lost 4 bases, the J end lost 1 base, and 12 bases lay between the germline ends. The chain's CDR3 is CASSKGTDSYEQYF. The CDR3 region has the DNA TGCGCCAGCAGCAAGGGGACGGATTCCTACGAGCAGTACTTC.

The chain is built from TRBV7-2 and TRBJ2-1, with D perhaps TRBD1 (5 bases). Trimming left V 5 bases short and J 6 bases short, with 20 bases between. The germline V gene has CDR1 SGHTA and CDR2 FQGNSA. CDR3 length: 16 residues. The CDR3 region is CASSPPNRPLGNEQFF. DNA for the CDR3: TGTGCCAGCAGCCCACCGAACAGGCCCCTAGGCAATGAGCAGTTCTTC. The full variable domain, in which reference TRBV7-2 and TRBJ2-1 provide the parts outside the CDR3, is GAGVSQSPSNKVTEKGKDVELRCDPISGHTALYWYRQSLGQGLEFLIYFQGNSAPDKSGLPSDRFSAERTGGSVSTLTIQRTQQEDSAVYLCASSPPNRPLGNEQFFGPGTRLTVL.

This clone was detected only a few times. CDR3 amino acids: CASSRGTGYGQYF. CDR3 nucleotide sequence: TGTGCCAGCAGTCGGGGGACAGGGTATGGGCAGTACTTC. The rearrangement uses TRBV5-5 and TRBJ2-7, with 9 bases identical to TRBD1. The CDR3 has 13 amino acids. CDR1 and CDR2 from the germline V gene are SGHKS and YYEKEE (reference sequence). V lost 5 bases to trimming and J lost 9 bases; unmatched junction nucleotides: 9. Based on the CDR3 plus reference TRBV5-5 and TRBJ2-7, the full variable domain is DAGVTQSPTHLIKTRGQQVTLRCSPISGHKSVSWYQQVLGQGPQFIFQYYEKEERGRGNFPDRFSARQFPNYSSELNVNALLLGDSALYLCASSRGTGYGQYFGPGTRLTVT.

The V call is TRBV28, the J call TRBJ2-1; D ambiguous. Trimming stripped 3 bases from V and 2 bases from J, with 14 bases between. The CDR3 length is 16 residues. CDR1 MDHEN and CDR2 SYDVKM come from the germline V gene. CDR3 nucleotide sequence: TGTGCCAGCAGTTTCCCGCGGAGCCCCACCTACAATGAGCAGTTCTTC. Encoded protein: CASSFPRSPTYNEQFF.

A word on this clone: This is likely an artifact of a read error, given a far larger clone one base away. The V call is TRBV25-1, the J call TRBJ1-5; the D is unclear. Germline CDR1 is MGHDK and CDR2 is SYGVNS. This CDR3 has 16 amino acids. V was shortened by 11 bases and J by 3 bases, with 23 bases between the two germline ends. The DNA for the CDR3 is TGTGCCCGGACGTCATCCGTGGGAATCGACAATCAGCCCCAGCATTTT. Residues: CARTSSVGIDNQPQHF.

The rearrangement uses TRBV6-1 and TRBJ1-1; a weak D match, TRBD1 (5 bases). Germline V lookup: CDR1 MNHNS, CDR2 SASEGT. V shed 8 bases and J shed 3 bases, with 13 bases lying between them. The CDR3 length is 13 residues. For the CDR3, the DNA is TGTGCCAGCCGATACCGAGGGGACACTGAAGCTTTCTTT. Translating gives CASRYRGDTEAFF.

The chain recombines TRBV7-2 with TRBJ1-2; 10 bases map to TRBD1. V lost 5 bases, J lost 5 bases, and 8 bases stayed unmatched. CDR1 and CDR2 (germline): SGHTA, FQGNSA. The CDR3 contains 15 residues. CDR3 loop: CASSTRTGGRYGYTF. The CDR3 DNA follows: TGTGCCAGCAGCACACGGACAGGGGGTCGGTATGGCTACACCTTC.

The J gene is TRBJ1-5, the V gene TRBV4-2; D uncertain. Per germline, CDR1 LGHNA and CDR2 YNFKEQ. Between the trimmed V and J ends, which lost 0 bases and 7 bases, there was a span of 7 bases. The CDR3 totals 13 residues. The CDR3 sequence: CASSQDSMQPQHF. The DNA of the CDR3 is TGTGCCAGCAGCCAAGACTCCATGCAGCCCCAGCATTTT.

This chain uses TRBV28 with TRBJ2-1; a possible D gene is TRBD2 (6 bases). V shed 5 bases and J shed 9 bases, with 20 bases lying between them. CDR1 and CDR2 (germline): MDHEN, SYDVKM. This CDR3 is 15 amino acids long. CDR3 sequence reads: CASSPAPSAQGEQFF. CDR3 in DNA: TGTGCCAGCAGTCCTGCCCCTAGCGCCCAGGGTGAGCAGTTCTTC.